The 29 T cell receptor beta chains listed next were all sequenced from one sample in a study of T cell changes during pregnancy in multiple sclerosis (dated by TCRdb to the late 2010s). The receptor library was made with the immunoSEQ multiplex PCR assay. The immuneACCESS repertoire file appears here via TCRdb, limited to in-frame rearrangements. These files lack a portion of the clones; in checked studies, under half of the deficit traces to unresolved V genes, and the cause of the others is not known. The sample has tens of thousands of clones on record, roughly 93% of them singletons. The ten largest clones take up less than 4.5% of the sample. The material was CD8+ T cells from peripheral blood mononuclear cells, obtained in the second trimester of pregnancy. Receptors were obtained from a female donor with multiple sclerosis, enrolled in a pregnancy study.

The V gene is TRBV25-1, the J gene TRBJ2-5, with D possibly being TRBD1 (6 bases). In germline, CDR1 is MGHDK, CDR2 SYGVNS. The CDR3 runs 14 residues. Trimming shortened V by 6 bases and J by 2 bases, and 13 bases separated the two germline ends. In DNA form, the CDR3 reads TGTGCCAGCAGCCCCGGGCAGGGGCAAGAGACCCAGTACTTC. Residues: CASSPGQGQETQYF.

This sequence joins TRBV2 and TRBJ2-3; D may be TRBD2 (6 bases). Germline V gene sequence: CDR1 SNHLY, CDR2 FYNNEI. V gave up 7 bases and J gave up 2 bases, with 13 bases separating them. CDR3 length: 14 amino acids. In DNA, the CDR3 is TGTGCCAGCACGAGACTAGTAACCACAGATACGCAGTATTTT. Its protein product is CASTRLVTTDTQYF.

This chain's CDR3 is CASRSNTEAFF. CDR3 DNA: TGTGCCAGCAGGAGCAACACTGAAGCTTTCTTT. This sequence joins TRBV6-5 and TRBJ1-1; D is ambiguous. Trimming shortened V by 6 bases and J by 2 bases, and 4 bases separated the two germline ends. The CDR3 consists of 11 residues. CDR1 and CDR2 from the germline V gene are MNHEY and SVGAGI.

The V call is TRBV5-1, the J call TRBJ1-1; 7 bases are shared with TRBD1. CDR3 length: 17 residues. Germline CDR1 reads SGHRS; CDR2 reads YFSETQ. Unmatched junction bases numbered 11, after V lost 2 bases and J lost 1 base. CDR3 nucleotide sequence: TGCGCCAGCAGCTTTACCCCGGGACAGAGCGCGAACACTGAAGCTTTCTTT. Translating it yields CASSFTPGQSANTEAFF.

The chain is built from TRBV7-2 and TRBJ2-5; 12 positions agree with TRBD2. The V and J ends lost 5 bases and 5 bases, in that order; junction bases with no gene match: 6. Germline values: CDR1 SGHTA, CDR2 FQGNSA. The CDR3 has 15 residues. DNA of the CDR3: TGTGCCAGCAGCCTACGACTAGCGGGGGAGGAGACCCAGTACTTC. Translating it yields CASSLRLAGEETQYF.

This chain uses TRBV28 with TRBJ2-1; D might be TRBD2 (5 bases). CDR1 is MDHEN, CDR2 SYDVKM, per germline. The CDR3 length is 16 residues. Trimming cost V 7 bases and J 4 bases, with 20 bases left between them. The CDR3 spells CASTGPGVTYYNEQFF. CDR3 nucleotide sequence: TGTGCCAGCACCGGGCCCGGGGTAACATATTACAATGAGCAGTTCTTC. Combining the CDR3 with reference TRBV28 and TRBJ2-1 gives the whole variable domain DVKVTQSSRYLVKRTGEKVFLECVQDMDHENMFWYRQDPGLGLRLIYFSYDVKMKEKGDIPEGYSVSREKKERFSLILESASTNQTSMYLCASTGPGVTYYNEQFFGPGTRLTVL.

The CDR3 reads CASSQVGPYSPLHF. The DNA for the CDR3 is TGTGCCAGCAGCCAAGTGGGGCCGTATTCACCCCTCCACTTT. The rearrangement uses TRBV14 and TRBJ1-6, with a possible D match to TRBD1 (5 bases). Trimming removed 1 base at V and 8 bases at J, with 9 bases between. The CDR3 is 14 amino acids. From germline, CDR1 is SGHDN and CDR2 FVKESK.

The V gene is TRBV9, the J gene TRBJ1-6; a possible D gene is TRBD1 (5 bases). Germline CDR1 SGDLS, CDR2 YYNGEE. The CDR3 is 15 amino acids. V lost 4 bases to trimming and J lost 5 bases, with 13 bases between them. The CDR3 nucleotides read TGTGCCAGCAGCCCGTGGCAGGGTCATAATTCACCCCTCCACTTT. It encodes CASSPWQGHNSPLHF.

The chain joins TRBV9 to TRBJ1-2; TRBD1 matches 7 bases. In germline, CDR1 is SGDLS, CDR2 YYNGEE. The CDR3 has 15 residues. V was pared by 2 bases and J by 7 bases, with 11 bases of the junction left unmatched. Here the CDR3 reads CASSVEAGTVSGYTF. CDR3 in DNA: TGTGCCAGCAGCGTTGAGGCCGGGACAGTCTCTGGCTACACCTTC.

In the case of this clone: Germline is not matched at one junction end, which may reflect a read error. The chain links TRBV7-8 to TRBJ1-1, with unresolved D. CDR3 length: 16 residues. CDR1 is SGHVS and CDR2 is FQNEAQ in the germline V gene. In DNA form, the CDR3 reads TGTGCCAGCAGCTTAAAAGCACGCCTCCTGAATACTGAAGCTTTCTTT. Translated, it gives CASSLKARLLNTEAFF.

The V gene is TRBV2, the J gene TRBJ1-6, with D maybe TRBD1 (6 bases). V lost 2 bases, J lost 9 bases, and 14 bases lay in between. CDR3 length: 15 residues. Germline CDR1 SNHLY, CDR2 FYNNEI. CDR3 sequence reads: CASSESRGESSPLHF. The DNA for the CDR3 is TGTGCCAGCAGTGAATCCAGGGGCGAAAGTTCACCCCTCCACTTT.

The CDR3 is CATSRDRLAGVPGELFF. CDR3 DNA sequence: TGTGCCACCAGCAGAGATCGACTAGCGGGAGTCCCCGGGGAGCTGTTTTTT. The gene calls are TRBV15 and TRBJ2-2, with 12 positions matching TRBD2. The CDR3 has 17 residues. Germline V gives CDR1 LNHNV, CDR2 YYDKDF (reference sequence). V was pared by 0 bases and J by 6 bases, with 5 bases of the junction left unmatched.

The chain joins TRBV29-1 to TRBJ1-2; D not certain. Germline assignment: CDR1 SQVTM and CDR2 ANQGSEA. This CDR3 comprises 11 residues. V was cut by 6 bases and J by 2 bases, with 7 bases left in between. In DNA form, the CDR3 reads TGCAGCGTCACTCTAAACTATGGCTACACCTTC. Translating gives CSVTLNYGYTF. Based on the CDR3 plus reference TRBV29-1 and TRBJ1-2, the full variable domain is SAVISQKPSRDICQRGTSLTIQCQVDSQVTMMFWYRQQPGQSLTLIATANQGSEATYESGFVIDKFPISRPNLTFSTLTVSNMSPEDSSIYLCSVTLNYGYTFGSGTRLTVV.

This chain links TRBV19 with TRBJ2-1; 9 bases align to TRBD1. With V trimmed by 3 bases and J by 7 bases, 7 bases remained unmatched. Germline lookup yields CDR1 LNHDA and CDR2 SQIVND (reference sequence). The CDR3 contains 15 residues. The chain's CDR3 is CASSIGGTGLNEQFF. CDR3 in DNA: TGTGCCAGTAGTATTGGAGGGACAGGGCTTAATGAGCAGTTCTTC.

The chain uses TRBV5-4 and TRBJ1-1; possibly TRBD1 for D (6 bases). Germline V CDR1 and CDR2: SGHNT, YYREEE (reference sequence). Trimming removed 5 bases from V and 1 base from J, with 15 bases in between. CDR3 length equals 15 residues. CDR3 loop: CASSKPGGENTEAFF. The CDR3 bases are TGTGCCAGCAGTAAGCCTGGGGGCGAGAACACTGAAGCTTTCTTT. The full variable domain, its missing parts supplied by reference TRBV5-4 and TRBJ1-1, is ETGVTQSPTHLIKTRGQQVTLRCSSQSGHNTVSWYQQALGQGPQFIFQYYREEENGRGNFPPRFSGLQFPNYSSELNVNALELDDSALYLCASSKPGGENTEAFFGQGTRLTVV.

The rearrangement joins TRBV4-2 to TRBJ1-2; 10 nucleotides align to TRBD1. The CDR3 loop spans 17 amino acids. Trimming at V came to 1 base and at J to 1 base, leaving 6 bases not matched to a gene. Germline V gene data show CDR1 as LGHNA and CDR2 as YNFKEQ. The CDR3 sequence is CASSQGGQGSSNYGYTF. DNA of the CDR3: TGTGCCAGCAGCCAAGGGGGACAGGGGAGTAGTAACTATGGCTACACCTTC.

The chain carries TRBV4-1 and TRBJ1-2; 9 bases fit TRBD1. V dropped 3 bases and J dropped 6; count of bases not matched to a gene: 5. CDR3 length equals 14 residues. The V gene's germline CDR1 is MGHRA and CDR2 YSYEKL. CDR3 sequence reads: CASSHPGQGDGYTF. CDR3 sequence (DNA): TGCGCCAGCAGCCACCCGGGACAGGGTGATGGCTACACCTTC.

The chain carries TRBV27 and TRBJ2-1; 10 bases map to TRBD1. There are 14 residues in the CDR3. J gave up 7 bases and V 5 bases, and 5 bases lay outside the gene matches. The germline CDR1 and CDR2 sequences are MNHEY and SMNVEV (reference sequence). The CDR3 reads CASSRTGGGNEQFF. The CDR3 DNA follows: TGTGCCAGCAGTCGGACAGGGGGAGGTAATGAGCAGTTCTTC.

V and J are TRBV10-3 and TRBJ1-3; D is unclear. Germline V gene lookup returns CDR1 ENHRY and CDR2 SYGVKD. This CDR3 is built from 16 residues. Trimming took 0 bases from V and 0 from J, leaving 9 bases between them. In nucleotides, the CDR3 is TGTGCCATCAGTGAGTCGGGTCAGGACTCTGGAAACACCATATATTTT. Encoded protein: CAISESGQDSGNTIYF.

The chain carries TRBV6-1 and TRBJ1-5; D ambiguous. The V end was cut by 1 base, the J end by 4 bases, with 23 bases between. The germline V gene has CDR1 MNHNS and CDR2 SASEGT. The length of the CDR3 is 19 residues. CDR3 loop: CASSEGPATSGSGNQPQHF. The CDR3 DNA reads TGTGCCAGCAGTGAAGGCCCGGCGACCTCCGGGAGTGGAAATCAGCCCCAGCATTTT.

The chain uses TRBV25-1 and TRBJ2-7; D uncertain. With 4 bases removed from V and 3 bases from J, the gap between germline ends came to 16 bases. The CDR3 loop spans 15 amino acids. Germline assignment: CDR1 MGHDK and CDR2 SYGVNS. Here the CDR3 DNA reads TGTGCCAGCAGTGGGGCCCCTCCGAATGGCTACGAGCAGTACTTC. Its protein is CASSGAPPNGYEQYF.

The chain couples TRBV9 to TRBJ2-7; 10 nucleotides align to TRBD2. V lost 4 bases to trimming and J lost 4 bases; unmatched junction nucleotides: 5. The CDR3 has 14 amino acids. Germline loops: CDR1 SGDLS, CDR2 YYNGEE. CDR3 bases: TGTGCCAGCAGCCAACTAGCGGGGAATTACGAGCAGTACTTC. Translating it yields CASSQLAGNYEQYF.

This clone came up a few times. The chain links TRBV14 to TRBJ1-1; no definite D call. The germline V gene has CDR1 SGHDN and CDR2 FVKESK. V lost 1 base and J 2 bases, leaving 5 bases between the germline ends. The CDR3 extends over 13 amino acids. For the CDR3, the DNA is TGTGCCAGCAGCCAAGCCCTAAACACTGAAGCTTTCTTT. Translated: CASSQALNTEAFF. The entire variable domain, with the rest obtained from reference TRBV14 and TRBJ1-1, is as follows: EAGVTQFPSHSVIEKGQTVTLRCDPISGHDNLYWYRRVMGKEIKFLLHFVKESKQDESGMPNNRFLAERTGGTYSTLKVQPAELEDSGVYFCASSQALNTEAFFGQGTRLTVV.

The CDR3 region has the DNA TGTGCCAGCAGCCCCCAACTAGCGGGAGCGACCACAGATACGCAGTATTTT. Translation: CASSPQLAGATTDTQYF. The V call is TRBV7-3, the J call TRBJ2-3; 11 bases are a match to TRBD2. Unmatched junction bases numbered 9, after V lost 5 bases and J lost 2 bases. This CDR3 comprises 17 residues. The germline CDR1 and CDR2 sequences are SGHTA and FQGTGA.

This sequence joins TRBV27 and TRBJ1-6, with 7 nucleotides matching TRBD1. The CDR3 contains 14 residues. The junction had 2 bases not matched to a gene; V was cut back by 3 bases and J by 6 bases. Germline-derived CDR1 and CDR2 are MNHEY and SMNVEV (reference sequence). This CDR3 is CASSFGTVNSPLHF. In nucleotides, the CDR3 is TGTGCCAGCAGTTTCGGGACAGTTAATTCACCCCTCCACTTT.

J is TRBJ2-7 and V is TRBV10-1, with 7 nucleotides matching TRBD2. Germline CDR1 reads WNHNN; CDR2 reads SYGVQD (reference sequence). The CDR3 has 13 residues. V trimming: 4 bases; J trimming: 5 bases; junction bases outside the gene matches: 5. In DNA form, the CDR3 reads TGCGCCAGCAGTGGAGCGGGAAACGACGAGCAGTACTTC. Translated, it gives CASSGAGNDEQYF.

This chain joins TRBV7-9 and TRBJ2-1; D perhaps matches TRBD2 (7 bases). Per germline, CDR1 SEHNR and CDR2 FQNEAQ (reference sequence). This CDR3 comprises 15 residues. Trimming pared 7 bases from V and 3 bases from J, leaving 16 bases between. CDR3 loop: CASTLGRGGYNEQFF. The CDR3 nucleotides are TGTGCCAGCACCCTGGGTAGGGGGGGCTACAATGAGCAGTTCTTC.

The chain is built from TRBV9 and TRBJ2-3; D not resolved. This CDR3 is 14 amino acids long. Deletions cut 2 bases from V and 2 bases from J, with 9 bases between. The V gene's germline CDR1 is SGDLS and CDR2 YYNGEE. The CDR3 is CASSVHPTTDTQYF. The CDR3 DNA is TGTGCCAGCAGCGTTCACCCTACCACAGATACGCAGTATTTT.

The V gene is TRBV15, the J gene TRBJ1-2; TRBD1 matches 8 bases. This CDR3 has 18 amino acids. The J segment lost 5 bases and the V segment lost 3 bases, leaving 17 bases of the junction unmatched. Germline V lookup: CDR1 LNHNV, CDR2 YYDKDF (reference sequence). Written as DNA, the CDR3 is TGTGCCACCAGCAGTGAACCGGGACAGGATCGGACGACTTATGGCTACACCTTC. It translates to CATSSEPGQDRTTYGYTF.